This entry is about one T cell receptor beta chain. Following extraction, RNA underwent reverse transcription to cDNA, which served as the sequencing template. Profiled with immunoSEQ multiplex PCR; TCRdb holds only in-frame clones, not every one. The sample contains about 110,000 clones, approximately 61% of which appear only once. This sample was included in a study of CD8+ T cells in alopecia areata. The germline V gene encodes CDR1 SGDLS and CDR2 YYNGEE. Trimming left V 3 bases short and J 0 bases short, with 13 bases between. The CDR3 is made up of 15 amino acids. Material for sequencing was NKG2D-low CD8+ T cells sorted from blood. This TCR came from a human donor with alopecia areata. The V call is TRBV9, the J call TRBJ2-7, with a weak D call TRBD2 (6 bases). CDR3 nucleotide sequence: TGTGCCAGCAGCGCCTACGTCGGGAGCTCCTACGAGCAGTACTTC. Protein sequence: CASSAYVGSSYEQYF.